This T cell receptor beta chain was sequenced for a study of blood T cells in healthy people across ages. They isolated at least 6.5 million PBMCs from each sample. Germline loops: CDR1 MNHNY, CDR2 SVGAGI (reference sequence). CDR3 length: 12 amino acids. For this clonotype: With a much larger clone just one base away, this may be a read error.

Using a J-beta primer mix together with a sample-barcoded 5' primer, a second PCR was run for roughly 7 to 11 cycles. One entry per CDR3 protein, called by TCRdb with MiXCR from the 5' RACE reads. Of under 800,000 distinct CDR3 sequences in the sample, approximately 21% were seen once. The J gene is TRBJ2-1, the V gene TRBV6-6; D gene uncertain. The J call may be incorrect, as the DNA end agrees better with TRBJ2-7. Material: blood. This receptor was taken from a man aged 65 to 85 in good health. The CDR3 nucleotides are TGTGCCGGCAGTTACGAGGACTACGAGCAGTACTTC. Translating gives CAGSYEDYEQYF.